The rows below give T cell receptor beta chains drawn from one sample of a study of blood T cell repertoires in COVID-19. Clones were sequenced by immunoSEQ multiplex PCR, and TCRdb holds only the in-frame ones, with some missing. This table has about 48,000 clones, 75% to 90% appearing once. The sample taken for sequencing was peripheral blood. Receptors were obtained from a human donor in a cohort sampled during active COVID-19. The donor label of this sample is uncertain. Both conserved end residues are part of each CDR3. A D gene is named only where the DNA matches it firmly. The size of a clone is reported for some rows only, either as once, few or many, or as a class for expanded clones.

v_call,j_call,d_call,clone_size,cdr3_nt,cdr3_aa
TRBV5-1,TRBJ1-1,TRBD1,-,TGCGCCAGCAGCTTAGTGACAGGGATGAACACTGAAGCTTTCTTT,CASSLVTGMNTEAFF
TRBV29-1,TRBJ1-2,TRBD1,-,TGCAGCGCCCGGAGGGGACAGGGGGCAAGCGGCTACACCTTC,CSARRGQGASGYTF
TRBV7-2,TRBJ2-5,-,-,TGTGCCAGCAGCTCAAGCGGGACAGGACGGGGCGAGACCCAGTACTTC,CASSSSGTGRGETQYF
TRBV5-6,TRBJ2-3,-,-,TGTGCCAGCAGCTTGGTTCGGGGGGCCGATACGCAGTATTTT,CASSLVRGADTQYF
TRBV5-8,TRBJ2-1,TRBD1,once,TGTGCCAGCAGCTTCGCCCGGGACAGCTACTACAATGAGCAGTTCTTC,CASSFARDSYYNEQFF
TRBV9,TRBJ1-1,-,-,TGTGCCAGCAGCGTAGCCCCAGGAGGTGGCACTGAAGCTTTCTTT,CASSVAPGGGTEAFF
TRBV4-2,TRBJ2-4,-,-,TGTGCCAGCAGCCAAGGGGGCAGGGTGTTAGGAACCAAAAACATTCAGTACTTC,CASSQGGRVLGTKNIQYF
TRBV5-6,TRBJ2-2,TRBD1,-,TGTGCCAGCAGCTTCGCGACAGGGGTTATGGGGACCGGGGAGCTGTTTTTT,CASSFATGVMGTGELFF
TRBV2,TRBJ2-2,TRBD2,-,TGTGCCAGCAGGGGCGGGGGAAGTACCGGGGAGCTGTTTTTT,CASRGGGSTGELFF
TRBV4-1,TRBJ2-5,TRBD2,-,TGCGCCAGCAGCCAAGGGGCTAGCGGGGTTCAAGAGACCCAGTACTTC,CASSQGASGVQETQYF
TRBV11-2,TRBJ1-1,TRBD1,-,TGTGCCAGCAGACCGGGACAGGGGGCTACTGAAGCTTTCTTT,CASRPGQGATEAFF
TRBV3-1/TRBV3-2,TRBJ1-2,-,-,TGTGCCAGCAGCCAAGATGGGCAGGGTAGGAGCTATGGCTACACCTTC,CASSQDGQGRSYGYTF
TRBV27,TRBJ2-1,-,-,TGTGCCAGCAGTCAATCAGGGTTTGGTGAGCAGTTCTTC,CASSQSGFGEQFF
TRBV4-1,TRBJ1-2,TRBD1,-,TGCGCCAGCAGCCCGTCCGGGACAGGGGGCTATGGCTACACCTTC,CASSPSGTGGYGYTF
TRBV19,TRBJ2-3,-,-,TGTGCCAGTAGCAAGACAGCTAACCCCTCCGCGCAGTATTTT,CASSKTANPSAQYF
TRBV24-1,TRBJ2-1,-,once,TGTGCCACCAGTGATCCAGGGTTCTCCTACTACAATGAGCAGTTCTTC,CATSDPGFSYYNEQFF
TRBV6-1,TRBJ2-4,-,-,TGTGCCAGCAGTGAGGAGGGGCTAGCCAAAAACATTCAGTACTTC,CASSEEGLAKNIQYF
TRBV5-6,TRBJ1-1,TRBD1,-,TGTGCCAGCAGCTTCTCTGGACAGGGAGGTTCTGAAGCTTTCTTT,CASSFSGQGGSEAFF
TRBV3-1/TRBV3-2,TRBJ2-7,TRBD2,-,TGTGCCAGCAGCCCCCCCTCCGGGACCGGGAGGTGGGAGCAGTACTTC,CASSPPSGTGRWEQYF
TRBV28,TRBJ1-3,-,-,TGTGCCAGCAGAACGACAGGACCTGGAAACACCATATATTTT,CASRTTGPGNTIYF
TRBV4-2,TRBJ1-2,-,once,TGTGCCAGCAGCCAAGATGAAGAAATTGGCGGCTACACCTTC,CASSQDEEIGGYTF
TRBV7-9,TRBJ1-5,-,-,TGTGCCAGCAGCCCCCCCGGGAATAGCAATCAGCCCCAGCATTTT,CASSPPGNSNQPQHF